This T cell receptor (beta chain) was identified during a study of shared T cell receptors in the human thymus. TCRdb's table, derived via immunoSEQ multiplex PCR, lists solely in-frame clones and lacks some. The data contain just under 550,000 clones, approximately 78% of them singletons. This CDR3 has 15 residues. Trimming removed 1 base from V and 9 bases from J, with 16 bases in between. The germline V gene encodes CDR1 MGHRA and CDR2 YSYEKL. This clone has a handful of counts. The same data also went into a second study, on human thymus T cells. That work contributes: In thymic and blood repertoires alike, V and J usage looked biased. Highly overlapping thymic repertoires among unrelated individuals were reported in related research.

The sequenced sample was thymocytes. The chain joins TRBV4-1 to TRBJ2-1; maybe TRBD2 (7 bases). This TCR derives from a boy in the first two years of life with a congenital heart defect. The DNA of the CDR3 is TGCGCCAGCAGCCAAGCCCCCGTGGGAGGGGGTGAGCAGTTCTTC. Translated, it gives CASSQAPVGGGEQFF.